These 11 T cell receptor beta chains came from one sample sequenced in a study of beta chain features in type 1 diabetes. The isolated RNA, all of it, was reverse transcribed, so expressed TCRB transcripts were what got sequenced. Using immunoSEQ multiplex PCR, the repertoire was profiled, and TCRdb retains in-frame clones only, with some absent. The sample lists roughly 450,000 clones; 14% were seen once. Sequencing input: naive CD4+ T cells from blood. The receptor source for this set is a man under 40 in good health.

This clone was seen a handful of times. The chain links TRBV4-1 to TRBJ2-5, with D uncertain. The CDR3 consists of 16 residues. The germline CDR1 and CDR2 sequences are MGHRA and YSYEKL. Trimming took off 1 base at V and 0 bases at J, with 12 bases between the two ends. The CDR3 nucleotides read TGCGCCAGCAGCCAAGGTGCCAGCCAGAACCAAGAGACCCAGTACTTC. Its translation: CASSQGASQNQETQYF.

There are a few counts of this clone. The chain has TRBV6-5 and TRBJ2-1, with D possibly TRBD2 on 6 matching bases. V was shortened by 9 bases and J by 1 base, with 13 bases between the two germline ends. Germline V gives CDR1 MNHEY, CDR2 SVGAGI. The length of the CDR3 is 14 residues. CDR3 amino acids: CASKLAASYNEQFF. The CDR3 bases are TGTGCCAGTAAGTTAGCGGCTTCCTACAATGAGCAGTTCTTC.

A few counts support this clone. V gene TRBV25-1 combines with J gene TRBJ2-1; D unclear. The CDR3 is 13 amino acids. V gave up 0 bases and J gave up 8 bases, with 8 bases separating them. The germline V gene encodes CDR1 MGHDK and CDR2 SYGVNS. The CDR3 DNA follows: TGTGCCAGCAGTGAATACGGCGCATATGAGCAGTTCTTC. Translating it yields CASSEYGAYEQFF. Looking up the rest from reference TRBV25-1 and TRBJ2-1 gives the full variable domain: EADIYQTPRYLVIGTGKKITLECSQTMGHDKMYWYQQDPGMELHLIHYSYGVNSTEKGDLSSESTVSRIRTEHFPLTLESARPSHTSQYLCASSEYGAYEQFFGPGTRLTVL.

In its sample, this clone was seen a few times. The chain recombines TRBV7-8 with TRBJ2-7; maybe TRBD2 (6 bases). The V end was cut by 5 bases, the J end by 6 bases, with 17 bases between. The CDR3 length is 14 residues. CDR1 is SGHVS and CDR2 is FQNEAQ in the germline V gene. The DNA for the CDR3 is TGTGCCAGCAGCCCGAGGGACTCCCGCGGCGAGCAGTACGTC. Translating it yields CASSPRDSRGEQYV.

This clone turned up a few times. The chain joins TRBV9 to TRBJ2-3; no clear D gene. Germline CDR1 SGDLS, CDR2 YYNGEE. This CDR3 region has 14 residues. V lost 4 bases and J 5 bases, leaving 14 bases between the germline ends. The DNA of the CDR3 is TGTGCCAGCAGCCCGGAAGCCGGCCGAGATACGCAGTATTTT. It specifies CASSPEAGRDTQYF.

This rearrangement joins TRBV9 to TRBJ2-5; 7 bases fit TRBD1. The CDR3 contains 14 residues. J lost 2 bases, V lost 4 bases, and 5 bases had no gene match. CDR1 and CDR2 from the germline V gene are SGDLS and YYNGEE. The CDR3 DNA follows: TGTGCCAGCAGCTTGGGGACAGCTCAAGAGACCCAGTACTTC. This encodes CASSLGTAQETQYF.

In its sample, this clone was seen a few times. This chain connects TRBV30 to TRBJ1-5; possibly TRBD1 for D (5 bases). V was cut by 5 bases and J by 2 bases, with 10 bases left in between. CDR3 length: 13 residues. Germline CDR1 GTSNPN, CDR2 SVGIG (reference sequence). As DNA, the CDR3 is TGTGCCTGGGCAGAGACAGGCAATCAGCCCCAGCATTTT. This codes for CAWAETGNQPQHF. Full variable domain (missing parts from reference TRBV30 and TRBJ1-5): SQTIHQWPATLVQPVGSPLSLECTVEGTSNPNLYWYRQAAGRGLQLLFYSVGIGQISSEVPQNLSASRPQDRQFILSSKKLLLSDSGFYLCAWAETGNQPQHFGDGTRLSIL.

The CDR3 nucleotides are TGTGCCAGCTCGCGCGGCCCCTTAGCGTACGAGCAGTACGTC. As protein: CASSRGPLAYEQYV. This sequence joins TRBV18 and TRBJ2-7, with D maybe TRBD2 (5 bases). The CDR3 has 14 residues. Germline V gene lookup returns CDR1 KGHSH and CDR2 LQKENI. The V gene lost 6 bases and the J gene lost 4 bases, with 16 bases spanning the gap.

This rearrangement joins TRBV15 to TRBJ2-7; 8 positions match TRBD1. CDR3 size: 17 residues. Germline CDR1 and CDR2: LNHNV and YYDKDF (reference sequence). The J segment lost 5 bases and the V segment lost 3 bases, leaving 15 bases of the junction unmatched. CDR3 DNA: TGTGCCACCAGCAGTGGGATTGGGACAGGCCGAAAGGACGAGCAGTACTTC. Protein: CATSSGIGTGRKDEQYF.

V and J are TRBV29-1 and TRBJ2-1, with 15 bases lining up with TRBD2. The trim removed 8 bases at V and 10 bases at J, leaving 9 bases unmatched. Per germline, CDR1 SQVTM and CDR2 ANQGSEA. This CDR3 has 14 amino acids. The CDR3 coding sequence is TGCAGCTTGGGACTAGCGGGAGGCCCTTCAGAGCAGTTCTTC. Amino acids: CSLGLAGGPSEQFF.

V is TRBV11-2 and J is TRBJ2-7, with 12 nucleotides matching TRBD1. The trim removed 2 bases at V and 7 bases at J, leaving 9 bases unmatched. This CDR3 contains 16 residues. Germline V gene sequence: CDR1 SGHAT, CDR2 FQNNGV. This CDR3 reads CASSLRPGQGAVEQYF. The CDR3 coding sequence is TGTGCCAGCAGCTTACGGCCGGGACAGGGGGCGGTAGAGCAGTACTTC.